The next 31 T cell receptor beta chains were all read from a single sample in a study of T cell responses to AZD1222 COVID-19 vaccine. Clones were sequenced by immunoSEQ multiplex PCR, and TCRdb holds only the in-frame ones, with some missing. Of about 150,000 clones listed, around nine tenths are singletons. Specimen: peripheral blood, collected on day 0 of AZD1222 vaccination. The receptors originated from an adult in good health.

This rearrangement joins TRBV27 to TRBJ1-2, with 8 bases matching TRBD1. V shed 4 bases, J shed 8 bases, and the junction held 21 bases outside the gene matches. The CDR3 is made up of 18 amino acids. Germline lookup yields CDR1 MNHEY and CDR2 SMNVEV (reference sequence). CDR3 sequence (DNA): TGTGCCAGCAGTTACACCCCCGTTGGACAGGGTATAGTCATCGGCTACACCTTC. This translates into CASSYTPVGQGIVIGYTF.

The chain joins TRBV19 to TRBJ1-1; D remains unclear. V was cut by 7 bases and J by 2 bases, with 11 bases left in between. Germline CDR1 LNHDA, CDR2 SQIVND (reference sequence). CDR3 size: 13 residues. The CDR3 is CASKGGLNTEAFF. CDR3 nucleotides: TGTGCCAGTAAGGGCGGGCTCAACACTGAAGCTTTCTTT.

The rearrangement links TRBV10-3 to TRBJ2-3, with 14 bases identical to TRBD2. The CDR3 runs 16 residues. V shed 6 bases, J shed 6 bases, and the junction held 8 bases outside the gene matches. The germline gives CDR1 ENHRY, CDR2 SYGVKD. CDR3 bases: TGTGCCATCAGCAAGGGACTAGCGGGAGTAGCGGATACGCAGTATTTT. Residues: CAISKGLAGVADTQYF.

The genes are TRBV9 and TRBJ2-3; 12 bases are shared with TRBD2. In germline, CDR1 is SGDLS, CDR2 YYNGEE. V shed 4 bases, J shed 2 bases, and the junction held 5 bases outside the gene matches. This CDR3 spans 16 amino acids. The CDR3 protein is CASSFGLAGTTDTQYF. The CDR3 nucleotides are TGTGCCAGCAGCTTTGGACTAGCGGGGACCACAGATACGCAGTATTTT. Using reference TRBV9 and TRBJ2-3 for the parts outside the CDR3, the full variable domain is DSGVTQTPKHLITATGQRVTLRCSPRSGDLSVYWYQQSLDQGLQFLIQYYNGEERAKGNILERFSAQQFPDLHSELNLSSLELGDSALYFCASSFGLAGTTDTQYFGPGTRLTVL.

V usage is TRBV5-1 and J usage is TRBJ2-2; D tentatively fits TRBD1 or TRBD2 (6 bases each). Germline V gene lookup returns CDR1 SGHRS and CDR2 YFSETQ. The CDR3 is 17 amino acids. Trimming removed 1 base from V and 1 base from J, with 14 bases in between. The CDR3 sequence: CASSLYSGAGNTGELFF. For the CDR3, the DNA is TGCGCCAGCAGCTTGTATTCGGGGGCCGGGAACACCGGGGAGCTGTTTTTT.

V and J are TRBV10-3 and TRBJ2-7; 9 nucleotides agree with TRBD2. This CDR3 is 15 amino acids long. The germline CDR1 and CDR2 sequences are ENHRY and SYGVKD. The V and J ends lost 4 bases and 2 bases, in that order; junction bases with no gene match: 6. CDR3 amino acids: CAISGSSGVAYEQYF. DNA of the CDR3: TGTGCCATCAGTGGGTCTAGCGGGGTGGCCTACGAGCAGTACTTC.

The rearrangement uses TRBV7-2 and TRBJ1-1; no reliable D call. The CDR3 totals 13 residues. The V gene's germline CDR1 is SGHTA and CDR2 FQGNSA. Trimming left V 4 bases short and J 5 bases short, with 11 bases between. The CDR3 coding sequence is TGTGCCAGCAGCTCCCCCTCCTTGACTGAAGCTTTCTTT. It translates to CASSSPSLTEAFF.

This chain joins TRBV6-5 and TRBJ1-5; D remains ambiguous. CDR3 length: 15 residues. CDR1 and CDR2 (germline): MNHEY, SVGAGI. V gave up 0 bases and J gave up 9 bases, with 15 bases separating them. CDR3 amino acids: CASSYSSPEFSPQHF. The CDR3 DNA sequence: TGTGCCAGCAGTTACTCTTCACCGGAGTTCTCGCCCCAGCATTTT.

The chain uses TRBV30 and TRBJ1-2; the D gene is possibly TRBD1 (5 bases). Between the trimmed V and J ends, which lost 0 bases and 7 bases, there was a span of 12 bases. The germline V gene encodes CDR1 GTSNPN and CDR2 SVGIG (reference sequence). The length of the CDR3 is 13 residues. In nucleotides, the CDR3 is TGTGCCTGGAGTGTACAAGGGGACGTTGGCTACACCTTC. Its translation: CAWSVQGDVGYTF.

The count of this clone is one. The genes are TRBV11-3 and TRBJ2-3; D ambiguous. V lost 1 base and J lost 8, with 10 bases in between. Per the germline V gene, CDR1 is SGHNT and CDR2 is YENEEA. This CDR3 spans 13 amino acids. The CDR3 reads CASSLGPPGTQYF. The CDR3 region has the DNA TGTGCCAGCAGCTTAGGCCCCCCCGGTACGCAGTATTTT.

The chain employs TRBV18 and TRBJ2-7; D call uncertain. The CDR3 totals 15 residues. Trimming cost V 3 bases and J 0 bases, with 12 bases left between them. Germline lookup yields CDR1 KGHSH and CDR2 LQKENI. The CDR3: CASSPTGLSSYEQYF. The CDR3 DNA reads TGTGCCAGCTCACCCACCGGCCTCAGCTCCTACGAGCAGTACTTC.

J is TRBJ2-6 and V is TRBV19; possibly TRBD1 for D (5 bases). V was trimmed by 8 bases and J by 4 bases, leaving 18 bases between them. The length of the CDR3 is 16 residues. Germline CDR1 LNHDA, CDR2 SQIVND (reference sequence). The CDR3: CASAMVGLIGANVLTF. The CDR3 coding sequence is TGTGCCAGTGCTATGGTGGGGCTAATCGGGGCCAACGTCCTGACTTTC.

The rearrangement uses TRBV19 and TRBJ1-1, with 8 bases that match TRBD1. Germline V gene sequence: CDR1 LNHDA, CDR2 SQIVND (reference sequence). The CDR3 covers 13 residues. V shed 6 bases, J shed 6 bases, and the junction held 6 bases outside the gene matches. The CDR3 region is CASRSQGVPEAFF. The CDR3 DNA follows: TGTGCCAGTAGGTCACAGGGGGTTCCTGAAGCTTTCTTT.

The chain couples TRBV3-1 (or the pseudogene TRBV3-2) to TRBJ2-7; D remains unclear. Germline CDR1 LGHDT, CDR2 YNNKEL (reference sequence). The length of the CDR3 is 16 residues. Trimming removed 0 bases at V and 6 bases at J, with 18 bases between. The CDR3 bases are TGTGCCAGCAGCCAAGATACTTTGAGTTCTTCTCGCGAGCAGTACTTC. It encodes CASSQDTLSSSREQYF.

The rearrangement links TRBV6-5 to TRBJ2-2, with TRBD2 identical over 11 bases. After removal of 10 bases from V and 2 bases from J, the junction contained 3 bases not matched to a gene. This CDR3 contains 14 residues. CDR1 and CDR2 (germline): MNHEY, SVGAGI. The CDR3 loop is CATRLAGNTGELFF. Written as DNA, the CDR3 is TGTGCCACCAGACTAGCGGGAAACACCGGGGAGCTGTTTTTT.

The gene calls are TRBV7-3 and TRBJ2-1, with D maybe TRBD2 (5 bases). V gave up 3 bases and J gave up 3 bases, with 12 bases separating them. Germline CDR1 is SGHTA and CDR2 is FQGTGA. CDR3 length equals 15 residues. The CDR3, as DNA: TGTGCCAGCAGCTTGTTGGCTAGCAGCTACAATGAGCAGTTCTTC. Translated, it gives CASSLLASSYNEQFF.

The chain recombines TRBV7-6 with TRBJ1-3, with D perhaps matching TRBD1 (6 bases). Trimming shortened V by 1 base and J by 9 bases, and 16 bases separated the two germline ends. The CDR3 totals 15 residues. The V gene's germline CDR1 is SGHVS and CDR2 FNYEAQ. Written as DNA, the CDR3 is TGTGCCAGCAGCTTAGGGGCAGGGGCGTCGATCACCATATATTTT. This gives the protein CASSLGAGASITIYF.

V is TRBV18 and J is TRBJ1-1; 7 nucleotides agree with TRBD1. Germline CDR1 and CDR2: KGHSH and LQKENI. CDR3 length: 15 amino acids. V lost 4 bases and J lost 0; bases outside the gene matches: 5. CDR3 protein: CASSREDRMNTEAFF. DNA for the CDR3: TGTGCCAGCTCACGAGAGGACAGGATGAACACTGAAGCTTTCTTT.

The chain combines TRBV7-6 with TRBJ2-5; 11 positions match TRBD2. The trim removed 6 bases at V and 6 bases at J, leaving 9 bases unmatched. Germline V CDR1 and CDR2: SGHVS, FNYEAQ. The CDR3 spans 15 residues. DNA of the CDR3: TGTGCCAGCAGACCCATAGCGGGAGGGCCGCAGACCCAGTACTTC. It codes for CASRPIAGGPQTQYF.

V usage is TRBV28 and J usage is TRBJ2-7; D is unresolved. This CDR3 is built from 13 residues. In germline, CDR1 is MDHEN, CDR2 SYDVKM. V lost 3 bases to trimming and J lost 3 bases, with 9 bases between them. CDR3 sequence (DNA): TGTGCCAGCAGTTTGGTCCCACTCTACGAGCAGTACTTC. Protein sequence: CASSLVPLYEQYF.

The J gene is TRBJ2-7, the V gene TRBV2; tentatively, D is TRBD2 (6 bases). This CDR3 contains 15 residues. Germline assignment: CDR1 SNHLY and CDR2 FYNNEI. V lost 0 bases to trimming and J lost 12 bases, with 21 bases between them. CDR3 nucleotides: TGTGCCAGCAGTGAAGCGCTTGGGACTTACCCAACCCTGTACTTC. Its protein is CASSEALGTYPTLYF.

The J gene is TRBJ2-7, the V gene TRBV11-2; 10 bases are shared with TRBD2. The germline CDR1 and CDR2 sequences are SGHAT and FQNNGV. J lost 3 bases, V lost 5 bases, and 10 bases had no gene match. CDR3 length: 16 amino acids. The CDR3 here is CASSVASGRFLYEQYF. The DNA for the CDR3 is TGTGCCAGCAGCGTGGCTAGCGGGAGATTTCTCTACGAGCAGTACTTC.

This clone was seen only once. The chain employs TRBV5-1 and TRBJ1-4, with 9 bases identical to TRBD1. The J segment lost 8 bases and the V segment lost 7 bases, leaving 12 bases of the junction unmatched. The CDR3 has 15 residues. Per the germline V gene, CDR1 is SGHRS and CDR2 is YFSETQ. Written as DNA, the CDR3 is TGCGCCAGCGGGACGATGGGACAGGGAGGCGAAAAACTGTTTTTT. Protein sequence: CASGTMGQGGEKLFF.

V and J are TRBV25-1 and TRBJ1-2; D gene unclear. Trimming left V 3 bases short and J 5 bases short, with 7 bases between. Per the germline V gene, CDR1 is MGHDK and CDR2 is SYGVNS. The CDR3 contains 12 residues. The chain's CDR3 is CASSDLVYGYTF. Here the CDR3 DNA reads TGTGCCAGCAGTGACCTGGTTTATGGCTACACCTTC.

The chain is built from TRBV11-2 and TRBJ2-3; 10 bases line up with TRBD2. The CDR3 is 16 residues long. Losses at the gene ends were 5 bases for V and 0 bases for J; bases not matched to a gene: 5. Germline loops: CDR1 SGHAT, CDR2 FQNNGV. The chain's CDR3 is CASSPRLAGSTDTQYF. The CDR3 DNA reads TGTGCCAGCAGCCCAAGACTAGCGGGTAGCACAGATACGCAGTATTTT.

This clone was seen a handful of times. The chain has TRBV18 and TRBJ2-7, with D perhaps matching TRBD2 (6 bases). V lost 2 bases, J lost 0 bases, and 14 bases lay in between. The CDR3 totals 16 residues. Germline V gives CDR1 KGHSH, CDR2 LQKENI. The CDR3, as DNA: TGTGCCAGCTCACCAGTTTTGACGCGGGGCTCCTACGAGCAGTACTTC. It translates to CASSPVLTRGSYEQYF.

The rearrangement uses TRBV4-2 and TRBJ1-2; possibly TRBD1 for D (5 bases). Germline V lookup: CDR1 LGHNA, CDR2 YNFKEQ. Trimming stripped 0 bases from V and 5 bases from J, with 7 bases between. This CDR3 is 13 amino acids long. In nucleotides, the CDR3 is TGTGCCAGCAGCCAAGAATCAGGGTATGGCTACACCTTC. This gives the protein CASSQESGYGYTF.

V and J are TRBV10-1 and TRBJ2-7; D is possibly TRBD1 or TRBD2 (5 bases each). CDR3 size: 15 residues. CDR1 and CDR2 from the germline V gene are WNHNN and SYGVQD (reference sequence). The V end was cut by 5 bases, the J end by 3 bases, with 17 bases between. CDR3 nucleotides: TGCGCCAGCAGTCTAAAAGGGACGCAGGTCTACGAGCAGTACTTC. The encoded protein is CASSLKGTQVYEQYF.

Only a few counts were recorded for this clone. In nucleotides, the CDR3 is TGTGCCAGCAAACGGGAGGTGGGGGCGGAAAAACTGTTTTTT. This gives the protein CASKREVGAEKLFF. The chain recombines TRBV4-2 with TRBJ1-4; possibly TRBD1 for D (6 bases). The V gene lost 7 bases and the J gene lost 8 bases, with 17 bases spanning the gap. The CDR3 is made up of 14 amino acids. The V gene's germline CDR1 is LGHNA and CDR2 YNFKEQ.

This sequence joins TRBV28 and TRBJ1-1, with TRBD1 identical over 10 bases. V was clipped by 7 bases and J by 1 base; unmatched bases: 6. Germline CDR1 is MDHEN and CDR2 is SYDVKM. The CDR3 totals 15 residues. In DNA form, the CDR3 reads TGTGCCAGCAACCCGACAGGGGGCTGGAACACTGAAGCTTTCTTT. This gives the protein CASNPTGGWNTEAFF.

CDR3 sequence: CAVWDGRNEKLFF. The CDR3, as DNA: TGTGCCGTATGGGACGGTCGTAATGAAAAACTGTTTTTT. The rearrangement links TRBV19 to TRBJ1-4; maybe TRBD1 (5 bases). This CDR3 comprises 13 residues. V was cut by 11 bases and J by 4 bases, with 14 bases left in between. CDR1 and CDR2 from the germline V gene are LNHDA and SQIVND (reference sequence).